A single TCR beta chain is shown here with its context. The data were taken from a study of control samples from healthy donors and cancer patients. The table came from immunoSEQ multiplex PCR; TCRdb's copy has only in-frame clones and leaves some out. The table lists 150,000 to 200,000 clones, about 90% of them singletons. Input material: blood. This receptor was identified in a woman aged 45-65 years in good health.

CDR3 coding DNA: TGTGCCAGCAGTTTATCGGGGAATTCACCCCTCCACTTT. It translates to CASSLSGNSPLHF. The chain employs TRBV27 and TRBJ1-6; D is unresolved. Deletions cut 0 bases from V and 7 bases from J, with 4 bases between. Germline loops: CDR1 MNHEY, CDR2 SMNVEV (reference sequence). The CDR3 extends over 13 amino acids.